The 21 T cell receptor beta chains reported below all come from one sample, sequenced in a study of cytomegalovirus exposure and HLA in healthy donors. The PCR was carried out with 60 Vbeta primers and 13 Jbeta primers. Sequencing was performed with immunoSEQ multiplex PCR; in TCRdb, only in-frame clones are kept and a portion is missing. The table lists roughly 200,000 clones, 65% to 85% of them singletons. Sequencing input: PBMCs. These receptors all come from a female donor in good health and CMV-seronegative.

The rearrangement uses TRBV29-1 and TRBJ2-3; a weak D match, TRBD2 (6 bases). Trimming took 7 bases from V and 1 from J, leaving 15 bases between them. This CDR3 comprises 14 residues. The germline V gene encodes CDR1 SQVTM and CDR2 ANQGSEA. The DNA for the CDR3 is TGCAGCGCTTTGAATCCGGGGGGCACAGATACGCAGTATTTT. It translates to CSALNPGGTDTQYF.

The rearrangement links TRBV10-2 to TRBJ2-5; 11 nucleotides agree with TRBD2. Looked up from germline, CDR1 is WSHSY and CDR2 is SAAADI. The ends lost 8 bases at V and 1 base at J; junction bases unmatched: 6. The CDR3 spans 15 residues. The CDR3 region has the DNA TGCGCCAGCTCTCGTCTAGCGGGAGGCCAAGAGACCCAGTACTTC. Encoded protein: CASSRLAGGQETQYF.

The chain joins TRBV7-9 to TRBJ1-4; 10 positions match TRBD1. This CDR3 region has 13 residues. V trimming: 9 bases; J trimming: 6 bases; junction bases outside the gene matches: 4. Germline values: CDR1 SEHNR, CDR2 FQNEAQ (reference sequence). This CDR3 is CASQGQGYEKLFF. The CDR3 coding sequence is TGTGCCAGTCAGGGACAGGGGTATGAAAAACTGTTTTTT.

The chain has TRBV28 and TRBJ2-5, with 9 nucleotides matching TRBD2. Trimming at V came to 5 bases and at J to 3 bases, leaving 7 bases not matched to a gene. This CDR3 has 15 residues. Germline CDR1 is MDHEN and CDR2 is SYDVKM. The CDR3 loop reads CASSASREGKETQYF. The CDR3 nucleotides are TGTGCCAGCAGTGCCTCGCGGGAGGGTAAAGAGACCCAGTACTTC.

This clone was detected only once. The J gene is TRBJ2-1, the V gene TRBV4-2, with unresolved D. The CDR3 sequence is 15 residues long. Germline assignment: CDR1 LGHNA and CDR2 YNFKEQ. The V end lost 2 bases, the J end lost 5 bases, and 13 bases lay between the germline ends. This CDR3 is CASSQWRGSNNEQFF. The CDR3 nucleotides read TGTGCCAGCAGCCAATGGAGAGGAAGCAACAATGAGCAGTTCTTC.

Comment on this clone: Additional DNA sequences in this sample encode the identical CDR3. This sequence joins TRBV19 and TRBJ1-1; 7 bases map to TRBD1. The J segment lost 2 bases and the V segment lost 2 bases, leaving 2 bases of the junction unmatched. Per germline, CDR1 LNHDA and CDR2 SQIVND (reference sequence). There are 14 residues in the CDR3. CDR3 loop: CASSIRGGNTEAFF. The CDR3 nucleotides read TGTGCCAGTAGTATAAGAGGGGGCAACACTGAAGCTTTCTTT.

This clone was recorded only once. CDR3 residues: CASSPIGTGGNGQYF. DNA of the CDR3: TGCGCCAGCAGCCCCATCGGGACAGGGGGTAACGGGCAGTACTTC. The chain combines TRBV4-1 with TRBJ2-7; 11 positions match TRBD1. The CDR3 covers 15 residues. Per germline, CDR1 MGHRA and CDR2 YSYEKL. Trimming at V came to 4 bases and at J to 9 bases, leaving 11 bases not matched to a gene.

This chain uses TRBV5-6 with TRBJ1-5; no clear D gene. Germline values: CDR1 SGHDT, CDR2 YYEEEE. The V gene lost 2 bases and the J gene lost 4 bases, with 13 bases spanning the gap. The CDR3 sequence is 15 residues long. The CDR3 sequence is CASSLARPGNQPQHF. CDR3 nucleotide sequence: TGTGCCAGCAGCTTAGCCCGGCCGGGAAATCAGCCCCAGCATTTT.

This chain links TRBV6-5 with TRBJ2-7; TRBD2 matches 7 bases. V lost 2 bases and J lost 0; bases outside the gene matches: 4. Germline V gene sequence: CDR1 MNHEY, CDR2 SVGAGI. This CDR3 contains 15 residues. CDR3 protein: CASSYGAGVSYEQYF. The CDR3 region has the DNA TGTGCCAGCAGTTACGGGGCGGGAGTCTCCTACGAGCAGTACTTC.

The J gene is TRBJ1-2, the V gene TRBV6-5, with D uncertain. The V end lost 5 bases, the J end lost 5 bases, and 15 bases lay between the germline ends. The CDR3 covers 14 residues. Germline CDR1 reads MNHEY; CDR2 reads SVGAGI. CDR3 sequence: CASSNEAPRYGYTF. In DNA, the CDR3 is TGTGCCAGCAGTAACGAGGCACCGAGATATGGCTACACCTTC.

This sequence joins TRBV7-9 and TRBJ2-1; 11 nucleotides line up with TRBD2. The CDR3 has 14 residues. Germline CDR1 SEHNR, CDR2 FQNEAQ (reference sequence). V trimming: 10 bases; J trimming: 3 bases; junction bases outside the gene matches: 5. CDR3 nucleotide sequence: TGTGCCATCCCACTAGCGGGAGACTACAATGAGCAGTTCTTC. Its translation is CAIPLAGDYNEQFF. The full variable domain, with the rest looked up from reference TRBV7-9 and TRBJ2-1, is DTGVSQNPRHKITKRGQNVTFRCDPISEHNRLYWYRQTLGQGPEFLTYFQNEAQLEKSRLLSDRFSAERPKGSFSTLEIQRTEQGDSAMYLCAIPLAGDYNEQFFGPGTRLTVL.

The chain combines TRBV18 with TRBJ2-5; 9 bases are shared with TRBD2. Germline loops: CDR1 KGHSH, CDR2 LQKENI. This CDR3 comprises 14 residues. V was clipped by 4 bases and J by 3 bases; unmatched bases: 3. CDR3 amino acids: CASSLIAGEETQYF. The CDR3 region has the DNA TGTGCCAGCTCACTTATAGCGGGAGAAGAGACCCAGTACTTC.

The rearrangement joins TRBV6-5 to TRBJ1-2; tentative D call: TRBD1 (5 bases). Germline CDR1 is MNHEY and CDR2 is SVGAGI. The CDR3 extends over 15 amino acids. V lost 6 bases and J lost 6, with 20 bases in between. CDR3 sequence: CASSFDWQGGDGYTF. The CDR3 DNA follows: TGTGCCAGCAGCTTCGATTGGCAGGGTGGGGATGGCTACACCTTC.

The rearrangement joins TRBV5-1 to TRBJ1-4; 10 nucleotides line up with TRBD1. J lost 8 bases, V lost 4 bases, and 14 bases had no gene match. CDR3 size: 17 residues. Germline CDR1 reads SGHRS; CDR2 reads YFSETQ. CDR3 loop: CASSLQPRTGGDEKLFF. In nucleotides, the CDR3 is TGCGCCAGCAGCCTTCAACCACGGACAGGGGGAGACGAAAAACTGTTTTTT.

This rearrangement joins TRBV30 to TRBJ1-1; D gene ambiguous. From germline, CDR1 is GTSNPN and CDR2 SVGIG (reference sequence). CDR3 length equals 14 residues. Trimming took 1 base from V and 6 from J, leaving 15 bases between them. Here the CDR3 DNA reads TGTGCCTGGAGTGGGGCGTCAGGCCGATCTGAAGCTTTCTTT. Translation: CAWSGASGRSEAFF.

This sequence joins TRBV6-5 and TRBJ1-2, with 8 bases fitting TRBD1. This CDR3 spans 15 amino acids. Per germline, CDR1 MNHEY and CDR2 SVGAGI. The V and J ends lost 2 bases and 2 bases, in that order; junction bases with no gene match: 4. The CDR3 DNA sequence: TGTGCCAGCAGTTACACGGACAGGGAGAACTATGGCTACACCTTC. The encoded protein is CASSYTDRENYGYTF.

This chain uses TRBV28 with TRBJ2-1; the D gene is possibly TRBD2 (5 bases). V was trimmed by 3 bases and J by 9 bases, leaving 15 bases between them. The CDR3 totals 14 residues. Germline assignment: CDR1 MDHEN and CDR2 SYDVKM. DNA of the CDR3: TGTGCCAGCAGTTTTCCCTTGTCGGGGAGTGAGCAGTTCTTC. It translates to CASSFPLSGSEQFF.

To note about this clone: The junction and the germline gene differ at one end; a read error may be behind it. The genes are TRBV7-9 and TRBJ2-1, with 13 nucleotides matching TRBD2. Germline lookup yields CDR1 SEHNR and CDR2 FQNEAQ (reference sequence). The CDR3 has 15 amino acids. In DNA, the CDR3 is TGTTCCAGCAGCATAACTAGCGGGAGGGCCGGTGAGCAGTTCTTC. Residues: CSSSITSGRAGEQFF.

The chain carries TRBV18 and TRBJ2-3; 9 bases are a match to TRBD1. The trim removed 2 bases at V and 1 base at J, leaving 1 base unmatched. The length of the CDR3 is 15 residues. Germline V gives CDR1 KGHSH, CDR2 LQKENI. CDR3 residues: CASSPNRGRTDTQYF. CDR3 DNA: TGTGCCAGCTCACCAAACAGGGGGCGCACAGATACGCAGTATTTT. The full variable domain, completed using reference TRBV18 and TRBJ2-3, is NAGVMQNPRHLVRRRGQEARLRCSPMKGHSHVYWYRQLPEEGLKFMVYLQKENIIDESGMPKERFSAEFPKEGPSILRIQQVVRGDSAAYFCASSPNRGRTDTQYFGPGTRLTVL.

About this clone: Other DNA variants within this sample encode the same CDR3. This chain joins TRBV15 and TRBJ2-1; 8 positions agree with TRBD2. Germline-derived CDR1 and CDR2 are LNHNV and YYDKDF (reference sequence). The CDR3 covers 17 residues. The V segment lost 0 bases and the J segment 0 bases; nucleotides outside the gene matches: 4. The CDR3 sequence is CATSRDEGLASYNEQFF. In DNA, the CDR3 is TGTGCCACCAGCAGAGATGAAGGACTAGCCTCCTACAATGAGCAGTTCTTC.

This clone has just one count. The chain links TRBV11-3 to TRBJ2-2; weak D call: TRBD1 (7 bases). Germline-derived CDR1 and CDR2 are SGHNT and YENEEA. Trimming took off 1 base at V and 6 bases at J, with 21 bases between the two ends. The CDR3 loop spans 18 amino acids. Here the CDR3 DNA reads TGTGCCAGCAGCTTAGCCGGGACAGAAACGGCGGGGTCCGGGGAGCTGTTTTTT. Its translation is CASSLAGTETAGSGELFF.